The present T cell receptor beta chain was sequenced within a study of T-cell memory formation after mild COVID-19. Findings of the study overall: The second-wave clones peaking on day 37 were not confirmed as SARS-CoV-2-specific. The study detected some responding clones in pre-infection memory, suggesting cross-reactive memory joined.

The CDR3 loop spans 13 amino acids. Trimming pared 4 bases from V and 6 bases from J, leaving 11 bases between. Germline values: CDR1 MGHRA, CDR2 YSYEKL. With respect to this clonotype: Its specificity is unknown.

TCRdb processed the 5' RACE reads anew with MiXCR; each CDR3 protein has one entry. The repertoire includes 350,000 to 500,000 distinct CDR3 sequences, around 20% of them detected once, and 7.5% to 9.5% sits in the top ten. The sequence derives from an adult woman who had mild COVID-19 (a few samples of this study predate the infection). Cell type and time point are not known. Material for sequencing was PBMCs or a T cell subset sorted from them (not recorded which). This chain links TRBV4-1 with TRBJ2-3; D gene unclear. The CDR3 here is CASSPRTSDTQYF. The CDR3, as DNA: TGCGCCAGCAGCCCCCGGACCTCGGATACGCAGTATTTT.